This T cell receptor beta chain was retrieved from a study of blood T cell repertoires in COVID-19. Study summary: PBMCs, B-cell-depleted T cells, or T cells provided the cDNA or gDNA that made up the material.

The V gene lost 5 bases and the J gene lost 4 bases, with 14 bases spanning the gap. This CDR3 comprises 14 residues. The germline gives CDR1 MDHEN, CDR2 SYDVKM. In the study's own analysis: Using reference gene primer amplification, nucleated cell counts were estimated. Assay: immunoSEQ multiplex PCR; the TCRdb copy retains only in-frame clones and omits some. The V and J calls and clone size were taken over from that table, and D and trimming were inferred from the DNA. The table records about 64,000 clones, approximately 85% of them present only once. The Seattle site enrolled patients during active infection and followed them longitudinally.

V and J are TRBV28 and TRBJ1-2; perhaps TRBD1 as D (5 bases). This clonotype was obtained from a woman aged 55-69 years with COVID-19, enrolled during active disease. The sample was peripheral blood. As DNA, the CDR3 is TGTGCCAGCAGTCCCGGGACTTCGATCTATGGCTACACCTTC. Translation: CASSPGTSIYGYTF.